This section outlines one T cell receptor beta chain sequence together with its context. The sample originates from a study of blood T cell repertoires in COVID-19. The CDR3 consists of 13 residues. Germline lookup yields CDR1 SGHAT and CDR2 FQNNGV. The germline V and J ends were trimmed by 5 bases and 5 bases, with 9 bases remaining between them. In the source study's methods: Amplification of reference gene primers provided the estimated nucleated cell counts. The protocol was immunoSEQ multiplex PCR, while the TCRdb copy is restricted to in-frame clones and leaves out a portion. V, J and clone size derive from that table, while D and trimming were established from the DNA sequence. The repertoire consists of 15,000 to 20,000 clones, with roughly 91% occurring once and the leading ten covering less than 9.5%.

Sequenced: peripheral blood. The V gene is TRBV11-2, the J gene TRBJ2-2; possible D gene TRBD2, 5 bases. The sequence derives from a human donor in a cohort sampled during active COVID-19. The chain's CDR3 is CASSPTRTGELFF. DNA for the CDR3: TGTGCCAGCAGCCCTACTAGGACCGGGGAGCTGTTTTTT.